The source of this T cell receptor (beta chain) is a study of human T cells and chemical hapten exposure (dated by TCRdb to the early 2020s). Context from the whole study: For sensitization, 2% DPC in acetone was applied to an approximately 2 cm by approximately 2 cm area of upper inner arm skin. Patch testing on the upper back used Finn chambers containing 0.01% DPC, with scoring done after 6 days according to International Contact Dermatitis Research Group standards. For TCR sequencing, blood came from twenty-nine alopecia patients at anywhere from one to four time points (pre-sensitization, 2, 6 and 24 weeks). The study tracked peripheral blood TCR repertoire changes in vivo during primary and secondary sensitization to the hapten diphenylcyclopropenone (DPC) in alopecia patients. Most of the patients in the cohort were female, and the cohort covered alopecia areata with under or over 50% scalp involvement, alopecia totalis and alopecia universalis. Patients additionally received weekly therapeutic DPC doses to the scalp throughout the approximately 25-week study period. Libraries were pooled for sequencing, and per-sample TCR yields varied mainly because of small differences in library volumes within the pool. Blood samples were taken from patients before sensitization (week 0) and at 2, 6 and about 24 weeks after DPC sensitization.

CDR1 SGHAT and CDR2 FQNNGV were looked up in the germline V gene. Inclusive of the bounding cysteine and phenylalanine, the CDR3 is 13 residues long. Of the read, only the CDR3 DNA is kept; its 39 bases are in frame from base 1. V sheds 6 bases and J sheds 3 bases, leaving 10 bases between their ends. Here is what the overall study found, with its caveats: Because all patients had alopecia, a presumed autoimmune disease, the immune response of the patients might differ from that of healthy individuals. Repeated subsampling changed both the strength of the expansion versus patch-test correlation and the threshold at which that correlation became significant. Expanded TCRs formed significantly more large CDR3 similarity clusters than pre-sensitization or healthy control sets, consistent with antigen-driven responses. DPC sensitization did not change how many TCRs were above 1 in 1000 frequency, and no evidence was found of alterations in global repertoire structure. Patch test score correlated positively with the number of PT1 expanded TCRs, reaching significance at thresholds 8, 16 and 32 but not at 4.

The time point label of this sample denotes: patch test 1, 2 weeks after DPC sensitization. The treatment or condition label, as the study defines it: therapeutic diphenylcyclopropenone sensitization with weekly scalp DPC. Blood at each patch-test visit was drawn before the patch test was applied. Patients were eligible if aged 18 to 70, diagnosed with alopecia and judged suitable for DPC therapy, and pregnant patients were excluded. Total RNA was extracted from unfractionated whole blood collected in Tempus Blood RNA tubes. Only a few counts were recorded for this clonotype. Its antigen target is currently unknown. No qualities accompany the bases; no much larger clone lies one base away. The library was generated by RACE. The reads were generated on a NextSeq 500. Library preparation attached unique molecular identifiers to individual cDNA molecules for quantitative, reproducible TCR counting. Each blood RNA sample was used to sequence both TCR alpha and TCR beta chains. The source study handled its data this way. A median of about 87,000 TCRs per sample was observed, with a range of 23,224 to 690,600. The Decombinator software suite was used to annotate V, J and CDR3 in the TCR reads. For PS versus PT1 abundance plots, all samples were subsampled to the same number of TCRs (28,000). TCRs were defined as expanded if absent before sensitization and observed at least eight times at the 2-week time point. The public reads were reprocessed in TCRdb via fastp at Q25 and MiXCR, keeping in-frame beta chains. Under each unique CDR3 protein, matching rows form one entry showing the most common genes and DNA. The V and J calls and clone size are TCRdb's, not the authors'. The sample profile shows about 120,000 distinct CDR3 sequences; about an eighth of them were found once. The leading ten clones occupy 1.2% to 1.5% of the sample.

This material consisted of whole blood, taken in connection with sensitization to the hapten diphenylcyclopropenone (DPC). The V and J genes are TRBV11-2 and TRBJ2-3; a confident D gene designation cannot be given. The origin of this receptor is a woman between 50 and 59 years old with alopecia areata. Some clones in this sample may be carry-over from other donors' samples. The DNA sequence is TGTGCCAGCAGATTCAAGGGAACAGATACGCAGTATTTT. This sequence encodes CASRFKGTDTQYF.